The 7 T cell receptor beta chains presented below share a single source sample, sequenced in a study of cytomegalovirus exposure and HLA in healthy donors. The PCR made use of 60 Vbeta and 13 Jbeta primers. TCRdb's table, derived via immunoSEQ multiplex PCR, lists solely in-frame clones and lacks some. The sample lists about 120,000 clones, 7% to 9.5% occurring once. The sample consisted of PBMCs. These receptors all come from a woman aged 40 to 55 in good health and CMV-seropositive.

This clone was picked up a small number of times. This chain joins TRBV30 and TRBJ2-2; 7 bases are a match to TRBD2. The germline CDR1 and CDR2 sequences are GTSNPN and SVGIG (reference sequence). The CDR3 spans 16 residues. With 0 bases clipped from V and 3 bases from J, the junction kept 7 bases outside the gene matches. Written as DNA, the CDR3 is TGTGCCTGGAGTGTACGAGCGGGGTGGGACACCGGGGAGCTGTTTTTT. This encodes CAWSVRAGWDTGELFF. Full variable domain (outside the CDR3, taken from reference TRBV30 and TRBJ2-2): SQTIHQWPATLVQPVGSPLSLECTVEGTSNPNLYWYRQAAGRGLQLLFYSVGIGQISSEVPQNLSASRPQDRQFILSSKKLLLSDSGFYLCAWSVRAGWDTGELFFGEGSRLTVL.

This rearrangement joins TRBV4-1 to TRBJ2-7, with 12 bases lining up with TRBD2. Germline V gene sequence: CDR1 MGHRA, CDR2 YSYEKL. Trimming at V came to 1 base and at J to 4 bases, leaving 2 bases not matched to a gene. The CDR3 is made up of 15 amino acids. The CDR3 region is CASSQALAGGYEQYF. The CDR3 DNA sequence: TGCGCCAGCAGCCAAGCACTAGCGGGGGGATACGAGCAGTACTTC.

This clone was detected a few times. The V call is TRBV6-1, the J call TRBJ2-3, with 12 bases matching TRBD2. CDR3 size: 14 residues. Trimming at V came to 7 bases and at J to 6 bases, leaving 5 bases not matched to a gene. Per germline, CDR1 MNHNS and CDR2 SASEGT. CDR3 loop: CASTGLAGRDTQYF. CDR3 nucleotide sequence: TGTGCCAGCACCGGACTAGCGGGGAGGGATACGCAGTATTTT.

V gene TRBV6-1 combines with J gene TRBJ1-5; D remains unclear. The CDR3 is 15 residues long. Trimming removed 1 base from V and 0 bases from J, with 7 bases in between. Germline V gene sequence: CDR1 MNHNS, CDR2 SASEGT. As DNA, the CDR3 is TGTGCCAGCAGTGAAGGGGCGCATAGCAATCAGCCCCAGCATTTT. It translates to CASSEGAHSNQPQHF.

V gene TRBV30 combines with J gene TRBJ1-6; possible D gene TRBD1, 5 bases. The CDR3 runs to 14 residues. V was clipped by 0 bases and J by 7 bases, with 10 bases between them. Germline V gene sequence: CDR1 GTSNPN, CDR2 SVGIG (reference sequence). This CDR3 is CAWSVGTDNSPLHF. The CDR3, as DNA: TGTGCCTGGAGTGTAGGGACTGACAATTCACCCCTCCACTTT.

By sample share, this clone is medium-sized. The V call is TRBV28, the J call TRBJ2-7; no clear D gene. CDR3 length: 13 residues. Germline CDR1 MDHEN, CDR2 SYDVKM. The V end was cut by 3 bases, the J end by 0 bases, with 6 bases between. CDR3: CASSFGSSYEQYF. CDR3 bases: TGTGCCAGCAGTTTTGGCAGCTCCTACGAGCAGTACTTC.

The chain has TRBV6-6 and TRBJ2-1; no reliable D call. V lost 4 bases and J lost 8, with 9 bases in between. Germline values: CDR1 MNHNY, CDR2 SVGAGI (reference sequence). The CDR3 sequence is 12 residues long. The CDR3 sequence is CASSLFSDEQFF. In DNA, the CDR3 is TGTGCCAGCAGTTTATTCAGTGATGAGCAGTTCTTC.